A single TCR beta chain is shown here with its context. V was clipped by 5 bases and J by 4 bases, with 14 bases between them. The germline V gene has CDR1 LGHNT and CDR2 FRNRAP. The CDR3 contains 14 residues. This specimen comes from a study of blood T cell repertoires in COVID-19. Study context: Sources were T cells, B-cell-depleted T cells, or PBMCs; the material itself was cDNA or gDNA.

Clones were read by immunoSEQ multiplex PCR, and TCRdb kept only the in-frame ones, dropping some. The table has about 440,000 clones, around 91% seen once. This sequence originates from a man younger than 35 who had recovered from COVID-19. V gene TRBV12-5 combines with J gene TRBJ1-1; no clear D gene. Sequenced: PBMCs or T cells enriched from blood (not recorded which). DNA of the CDR3: TGTGCTAGTGGTCACGGTGGGGAGGCCACTGAAGCTTTCTTT. This translates into CASGHGGEATEAFF.